The source of this TCR beta chain is a study of T cell changes during pregnancy in multiple sclerosis. The data were produced by immunoSEQ multiplex PCR, yet TCRdb's version contains in-frame clones alone and is incomplete. The sample carries about 35,000 clones, about nine tenths recorded once. V lost 4 bases and J 4 bases, leaving 14 bases between the germline ends. There are 15 residues in the CDR3. Germline V CDR1 and CDR2: SGHAT, FQNNGV. The sequencing here drew on CD4+ T cells from peripheral blood mononuclear cells, taken in the third trimester of pregnancy. The rearrangement joins TRBV11-2 to TRBJ1-3, with D possibly matching TRBD1 (5 bases). The clonotype was recovered from a female donor in good health, enrolled as a control in a pregnancy study. The CDR3 coding sequence is TGTGCCAGCAGCTCTCAAGGAGGGGTCGGAAACACCATATATTTT. It encodes CASSSQGGVGNTIYF.